This is a list of T cell receptor beta chains from one sample in a study of long-term antiretroviral therapy in people with HIV. Only in-frame clones appear in the TCRdb table, and some are missing; sequencing was by immunoSEQ multiplex PCR. The data contain about 24,000 clones, 65% to 90% of them singletons. The sample consisted of unsorted PBMCs, taken at the start of antiretroviral therapy, before treatment. These receptors were collected from a woman under 30 with HIV. CDR3s include the opening cysteine and the closing phenylalanine or tryptophan.

CDR3aa: CASSVTVAGVYTF; v_gene: TRBV25-1
CDR3aa: CASSDPQAGASYEQYF; v_gene: TRBV25-1
CDR3aa: CASSPRQEMNTEAFF; v_gene: TRBV7-8
CDR3aa: CASSGQGGSDEQFF; v_gene: TRBV7-3
CDR3aa: CASAGYGAYEQYF; v_gene: TRBV7-2
CDR3aa: CASSFNRRSYEQYF; v_gene: TRBV28
CDR3aa: CASRRTGFGQPQHF; v_gene: TRBV28
CDR3aa: CASSLSFRADTQYF; v_gene: TRBV7-2
CDR3aa: CASSSTVNTEAFF; v_gene: TRBV5-6
CDR3aa: CASTLRGNTEAFF; v_gene: TRBV2
CDR3aa: CASSYGPSSYEQYF; v_gene: TRBV5-5
CDR3aa: CASSDLAGGRNEQFF; v_gene: TRBV9
CDR3aa: CASTRPGLEGNTIYF; v_gene: TRBV19
CDR3aa: CASVGRHPGNEQYF; v_gene: TRBV25-1
CDR3aa: CASSVSVAGGWETQYF; v_gene: TRBV6-1
CDR3aa: CASSLGPTYEQYF; v_gene: TRBV6-5
CDR3aa: CASNREGSYNEQFF; v_gene: TRBV7-2
CDR3aa: CASSLTGDWNTEAFF; v_gene: TRBV19
CDR3aa: CASSFRTGGDEQYF; v_gene: TRBV9
CDR3aa: CASTGRDRVNQPQHF; v_gene: TRBV23-1
CDR3aa: CASSITKGQYF; v_gene: TRBV28